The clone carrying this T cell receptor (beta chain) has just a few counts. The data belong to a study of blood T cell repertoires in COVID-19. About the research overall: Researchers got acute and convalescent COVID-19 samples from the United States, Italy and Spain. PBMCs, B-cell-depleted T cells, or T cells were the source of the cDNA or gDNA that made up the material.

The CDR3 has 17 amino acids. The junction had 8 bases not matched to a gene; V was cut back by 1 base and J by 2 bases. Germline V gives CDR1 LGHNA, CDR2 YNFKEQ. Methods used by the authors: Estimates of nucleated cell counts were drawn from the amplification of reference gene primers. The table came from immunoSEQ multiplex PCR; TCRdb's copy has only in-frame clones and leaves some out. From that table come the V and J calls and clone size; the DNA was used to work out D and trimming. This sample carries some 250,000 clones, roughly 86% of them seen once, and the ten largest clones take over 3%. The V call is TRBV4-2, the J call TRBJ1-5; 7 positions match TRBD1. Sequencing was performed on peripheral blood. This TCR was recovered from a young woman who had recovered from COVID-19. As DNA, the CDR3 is TGTGCCAGCAGCCAAGTCGAGACAGGGTACGGCAATCAGCCCCAGCATTTT. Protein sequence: CASSQVETGYGNQPQHF.